The 25 T cell receptor beta chains presented below share a single source sample, sequenced in a study of blood T cell repertoires in COVID-19. Sequencing used immunoSEQ multiplex PCR; TCRdb keeps in-frame clones, though not all of them. The repertoire consists of 200,000 to 250,000 clones, with around four fifths occurring once and the leading ten covering approximately 4%. Sequenced input: PBMCs or T cells enriched from blood (not recorded which). The origin of the receptors is a woman aged 40 to 49 who had been exposed to COVID-19.

The V gene is TRBV10-3, the J gene TRBJ2-1; 8 bases align to TRBD2. This CDR3 region has 15 residues. The germline V gene has CDR1 ENHRY and CDR2 SYGVKD. V shed 1 base and J 5 bases; nucleotides not matched to a gene: 4. The CDR3 DNA reads TGTGCCATCAGTGAGTTTACGGGGGGGGACAATGAGCAGTTCTTC. It encodes CAISEFTGGDNEQFF.

The chain is built from TRBV6-5 and TRBJ1-1, with D uncertain. The CDR3 runs to 14 residues. From germline, CDR1 is MNHEY and CDR2 SVGAGI. With 6 bases removed from V and 6 bases from J, the gap between germline ends came to 17 bases. In nucleotides, the CDR3 is TGTGCCAGCAGAATACAACTGGGAGGTCCTGAAGCTTTCTTT. Encoded protein: CASRIQLGGPEAFF.

The genes are TRBV18 and TRBJ1-2, with D maybe TRBD1 (6 bases). Germline CDR1 and CDR2: KGHSH and LQKENI. The CDR3 consists of 13 residues. V was clipped by 2 bases and J by 7 bases, with 11 bases between them. CDR3 coding DNA: TGTGCCAGCTCACCAGTATCAGGGGCTGGCTACACCTTC. Translation gives CASSPVSGAGYTF. Together with reference TRBV18 and TRBJ1-2, the CDR3 gives the full variable domain: NAGVMQNPRHLVRRRGQEARLRCSPMKGHSHVYWYRQLPEEGLKFMVYLQKENIIDESGMPKERFSAEFPKEGPSILRIQQVVRGDSAAYFCASSPVSGAGYTFGSGTRLTVV.

CDR3 DNA sequence: TGTGCCAGCAGTCGGACAGGGGCCCCAACTAATGAAAAACTGTTTTTT. Amino acid sequence: CASSRTGAPTNEKLFF. The chain has TRBV27 and TRBJ1-4; 9 nucleotides match TRBD1. V dropped 5 bases and J dropped 0; count of bases not matched to a gene: 4. The CDR3 covers 16 residues. Looked up from germline, CDR1 is MNHEY and CDR2 is SMNVEV (reference sequence).

This sequence joins TRBV25-1 and TRBJ1-1, with D tentatively TRBD1 (5 bases). Trimming stripped 3 bases from V and 1 base from J, with 9 bases between. CDR3 size: 14 residues. Germline CDR1 MGHDK, CDR2 SYGVNS. In DNA, the CDR3 is TGTGCCAGCAGTGATCCAGGGCGGAACACTGAAGCTTTCTTT. It specifies CASSDPGRNTEAFF.

J is TRBJ1-1 and V is TRBV7-3; 7 nucleotides align to TRBD1. Germline V lookup: CDR1 SGHTA, CDR2 FQGTGA. The CDR3 length is 13 residues. V shed 5 bases and J 3 bases; nucleotides not matched to a gene: 3. This CDR3 reads CASSITGDTEAFF. The CDR3 DNA reads as TGTGCCAGCAGCATTACAGGGGACACTGAAGCTTTCTTT.

The V and J genes are TRBV4-2 and TRBJ2-7, with D possibly TRBD1 on 6 matching bases. V was trimmed by 0 bases and J by 4 bases, leaving 10 bases between them. Germline CDR1 is LGHNA and CDR2 is YNFKEQ. The CDR3 covers 14 residues. As DNA, the CDR3 is TGTGCCAGCAGCCAAGAGGTGCAGGGGTACGAGCAGTACTTC. This encodes CASSQEVQGYEQYF.

The rearrangement uses TRBV11-2 and TRBJ1-2, with D possibly matching TRBD1 (6 bases). There are 13 residues in the CDR3. Trimming took off 7 bases at V and 5 bases at J, with 14 bases between the two ends. CDR1 and CDR2 (germline): SGHAT, FQNNGV. The CDR3 DNA sequence: TGTGCCAGCAACCAACAGGGAACTTATGGCTACACCTTC. Its protein is CASNQQGTYGYTF.

The CDR3: CASRQGATNEKLFF. CDR3 nucleotides: TGTGCCAGCAGACAGGGGGCAACTAATGAAAAACTGTTTTTT. V is TRBV28 and J is TRBJ1-4, with 8 bases matching TRBD1. V lost 6 bases to trimming and J lost 0 bases; unmatched junction nucleotides: 0. This CDR3 has 14 residues. CDR1 is MDHEN, CDR2 SYDVKM, per germline. The full variable domain, its missing parts supplied by reference TRBV28 and TRBJ1-4, is DVKVTQSSRYLVKRTGEKVFLECVQDMDHENMFWYRQDPGLGLRLIYFSYDVKMKEKGDIPEGYSVSREKKERFSLILESASTNQTSMYLCASRQGATNEKLFFGSGTQLSVL.

The chain links TRBV5-1 to TRBJ2-7, with no clear D. Germline V gives CDR1 SGHRS, CDR2 YFSETQ. The ends were cut back, 0 bases at V and 2 bases at J, with 6 bases in the middle. The CDR3 is made up of 13 amino acids. The DNA of the CDR3 is TGCGCCAGCAGCTTGGATAGCCCCTACGAGCAGTACTTC. It yields the protein CASSLDSPYEQYF.

The chain uses TRBV5-6 and TRBJ2-2, with a weak D call TRBD2 (7 bases). Trimming took off 1 base at V and 4 bases at J, with 14 bases between the two ends. The germline gives CDR1 SGHDT, CDR2 YYEEEE. There are 16 residues in the CDR3. CDR3 in DNA: TGTGCCAGCAGCTTGCCCGGGGGGCCCTCCACCGGGGAGCTGTTTTTT. Translation gives CASSLPGGPSTGELFF.

The chain carries TRBV10-3 and TRBJ2-1, with 9 positions matching TRBD1. This CDR3 has 14 residues. Germline CDR1 and CDR2: ENHRY and SYGVKD. Germline trimming cut 6 bases from V and 5 bases from J; bases unmatched to any gene: 5. The CDR3 region has the DNA TGTGCCATCAGGGGGGACAGGGTGGACAATGAGCAGTTCTTC. This codes for CAIRGDRVDNEQFF.

V usage is TRBV15 and J usage is TRBJ1-2, with D perhaps TRBD1 (5 bases). Germline-derived CDR1 and CDR2 are LNHNV and YYDKDF (reference sequence). Trimming removed 0 bases from V and 3 bases from J, with 8 bases in between. The CDR3 has 14 residues. Here the CDR3 reads CATSRDPTDYGYTF. The DNA for the CDR3 is TGTGCCACCAGCAGAGATCCGACAGACTATGGCTACACCTTC.

The rearrangement uses TRBV19 and TRBJ2-7; 7 nucleotides line up with TRBD2. The trim removed 7 bases at V and 4 bases at J, leaving 10 bases unmatched. This CDR3 has 14 residues. CDR1 and CDR2 from the germline V gene are LNHDA and SQIVND (reference sequence). In DNA, the CDR3 is TGTGCCAGTACCGAGGGAGGGTCTCGTTACGAGCAGTACTTC. It yields the protein CASTEGGSRYEQYF. Filled out from reference TRBV19 and TRBJ2-7, the complete variable domain reads DGGITQSPKYLFRKEGQNVTLSCEQNLNHDAMYWYRQDPGQGLRLIYYSQIVNDFQKGDIAEGYSVSREKKESFPLTVTSAQKNPTAFYLCASTEGGSRYEQYFGPGTRLTVT.

Of note for this clone: One end of the junction varies from germline; a read error may be responsible. The rearrangement uses TRBV6-5 and TRBJ2-3; TRBD1 matches at 8 bases. Per germline, CDR1 MNHEY and CDR2 SVGAGI. The CDR3 covers 12 residues. CDR3 sequence reads: CASSPGTGTQYF. The CDR3 region has the DNA TGTGCCAGCAGTCCCGGGACAGGTACGCAGTATTTT.

V usage is TRBV7-3 and J usage is TRBJ1-5; TRBD1 is a possible D gene (5 bases). The CDR3 is 14 amino acids. Germline V CDR1 and CDR2: SGHTA, FQGTGA. Trimming cost V 1 base and J 7 bases, with 11 bases left between them. This CDR3 is CASSLRQPVQPQHF. CDR3 DNA: TGTGCCAGCAGCTTAAGACAGCCGGTACAGCCCCAGCATTTT.

V usage is TRBV5-1 and J usage is TRBJ1-2, with TRBD1 as a possible D gene (6 bases). Deletions cut 0 bases from V and 8 bases from J, with 14 bases between. Germline lookup yields CDR1 SGHRS and CDR2 YFSETQ. This CDR3 comprises 14 residues. CDR3 protein: CASSLGGHEVGYTF. The CDR3 DNA follows: TGCGCCAGCAGCTTGGGGGGACACGAGGTGGGCTACACCTTC.

This chain uses TRBV12-3 or TRBV12-4 with TRBJ1-5; a possible D gene is TRBD1 (5 bases). The CDR3 is made up of 13 amino acids. Trimming left V 6 bases short and J 1 base short, with 7 bases between. This chain's CDR3 is CASRRGSNQPQHF. The CDR3 coding sequence is TGTGCCAGCAGACGGGGGAGCAATCAGCCCCAGCATTTT.

The rearrangement joins TRBV7-2 to TRBJ1-6; a possible D gene is TRBD1 (5 bases). The germline V gene has CDR1 SGHTA and CDR2 FQGNSA. The CDR3 sequence is 15 residues long. Trimming left V 2 bases short and J 6 bases short, with 11 bases between. Here the CDR3 DNA reads TGTGCCAGCAGCTTATCCGGGGGGGGTAATTCACCCCTCCACTTT. Its protein product is CASSLSGGGNSPLHF.

J is TRBJ2-1 and V is TRBV6-4; 7 bases are a match to TRBD2. This CDR3 region has 17 residues. The J segment lost 5 bases and the V segment lost 0 bases, leaving 10 bases of the junction unmatched. Germline CDR1 and CDR2: MRHNA and SNTAGT. For the CDR3, the DNA is TGTGCCAGCAGTGACTCTTCCCGGGGGGATTTCCACAATGAGCAGTTCTTC. It translates to CASSDSSRGDFHNEQFF.

This sequence joins TRBV6-1 and TRBJ2-1; TRBD1 is a possible D gene (6 bases). This CDR3 has 15 residues. The ends were cut back, 3 bases at V and 6 bases at J, with 15 bases in the middle. Germline CDR1 MNHNS, CDR2 SASEGT. The CDR3 DNA reads as TGTGCCAGCAGTGAGACAGGTCCTGGGGGCAATGAGCAGTTCTTC. As protein: CASSETGPGGNEQFF.

The rearrangement uses TRBV7-3 and TRBJ2-3, with D maybe TRBD2 (6 bases). V lost 4 bases and J lost 0, with 8 bases in between. Germline V gene data show CDR1 as SGHTA and CDR2 as FQGTGA. The CDR3 has 14 amino acids. The CDR3: CASSSGTSTDTQYF. The CDR3 DNA follows: TGTGCCAGCAGCTCAGGGACTAGCACAGATACGCAGTATTTT.

This clone was detected only a few times. V gene TRBV7-2 combines with J gene TRBJ1-4; 10 nucleotides match TRBD1. V trimming: 2 bases; J trimming: 6 bases; junction bases outside the gene matches: 3. Germline V gene data show CDR1 as SGHTA and CDR2 as FQGNSA. The CDR3 length is 15 residues. This CDR3 is CASSLMGQGYEKLFF. For the CDR3, the DNA is TGTGCCAGCAGCTTAATGGGACAGGGGTATGAAAAACTGTTTTTT.

The chain couples TRBV5-1 to TRBJ2-3; D remains unclear. CDR3 length: 14 residues. Germline CDR1 is SGHRS and CDR2 is YFSETQ. The V end lost 1 base, the J end lost 2 bases, and 8 bases lay between the germline ends. The CDR3 DNA sequence: TGCGCCAGCAGCTTGTACTACCCCACAGATACGCAGTATTTT. It translates to CASSLYYPTDTQYF.

The chain combines TRBV20-1 with TRBJ2-1; perhaps TRBD2 as D (6 bases). Trimming took off 8 bases at V and 8 bases at J, with 13 bases between the two ends. This CDR3 has 11 residues. The germline CDR1 and CDR2 sequences are DFQATT and SNEGSKA (reference sequence). The CDR3 region is CSLLAFDEQFF. CDR3 bases: TGCAGTCTGCTAGCGTTTGATGAGCAGTTCTTC.